Shown below are 20 T cell receptor beta chains from a single sample sequenced in a study of blood T cell repertoires in COVID-19. Generated by immunoSEQ multiplex PCR, the TCRdb table keeps only in-frame clones and is missing some. The profile shows 160,000 or so clones, 89% of them singletons. The source material was peripheral blood. These receptors came from a man aged 55 to 69 with acute or convalescent COVID-19.

The chain couples TRBV3-1 (or the pseudogene TRBV3-2) to TRBJ1-4; perhaps TRBD1 as D (5 bases). The V gene lost 2 bases and the J gene lost 4 bases, with 11 bases spanning the gap. The CDR3 has 15 amino acids. From germline, CDR1 is LGHDT and CDR2 YNNKEL (reference sequence). CDR3 coding DNA: TGTGCCAGCAGCCAAAGCGGGGGAAATAATGAAAAACTGTTTTTT. Amino acid sequence: CASSQSGGNNEKLFF.

The chain combines TRBV2 with TRBJ2-7, with 10 bases aligning to TRBD2. The V segment lost 4 bases and the J segment 0 bases; nucleotides outside the gene matches: 0. Germline CDR1 is SNHLY and CDR2 is FYNNEI. The CDR3 has 14 residues. The CDR3 here is CASSVAGGSYEQYF. The CDR3 DNA follows: TGTGCCAGCAGTGTAGCGGGGGGCTCCTACGAGCAGTACTTC.

As concerns this clone: The junction and the germline gene differ at one end; a read error may be behind it. The CDR3 region has the DNA TGTGCTAGCAGCCGTACTCCCCGGGACAGGGGGCGTAGATACAATGAGCAGTTCTTC. As protein: CASSRTPRDRGRRYNEQFF. The chain employs TRBV7-7 and TRBJ2-1; 12 positions agree with TRBD1. Germline V CDR1 and CDR2: SSHAT, FNYEAQ (reference sequence). This CDR3 is 19 amino acids long. Together with reference TRBV7-7 and TRBJ2-1, the CDR3 gives the full variable domain: GAGVSQSPRYKVTKRGQDVTLRCDPISSHATLYWYQQALGQGPEFLTYFNYEAQPDKSGLPSDRFSAERPEGSISTLTIQRTEQRDSAMYRCASSRTPRDRGRRYNEQFFGPGTRLTVL.

This clone showed up just a few times. The chain uses TRBV29-1 and TRBJ2-7; perhaps TRBD2 as D (5 bases). Deletions cut 3 bases from V and 7 bases from J, with 16 bases between. Germline V CDR1 and CDR2: SQVTM, ANQGSEA. CDR3 length: 13 residues. Written as DNA, the CDR3 is TGCAGCGTTGAGGATGGGAGTCCTAGGGAGCAGTACTTC. Amino acids: CSVEDGSPREQYF.

The chain links TRBV6-2 or TRBV6-3 to TRBJ2-2, with D perhaps matching TRBD1 (5 bases). Germline CDR1 reads MNHEY; CDR2 reads SVGEGT. The CDR3 loop spans 16 amino acids. V lost 3 bases, J lost 5 bases, and 16 bases lay in between. The CDR3 DNA is TGTGCCAGCAGTTATTCGACAGACTTGAGGACCGGGGAGCTGTTTTTT. It translates to CASSYSTDLRTGELFF.

The chain recombines TRBV11-2 with TRBJ2-1; 7 bases align to TRBD1. After removal of 8 bases from V and 7 bases from J, the junction contained 5 bases not matched to a gene. Germline assignment: CDR1 SGHAT and CDR2 FQNNGV. This CDR3 has 12 amino acids. CDR3 nucleotide sequence: TGTGCCAGCGCCGAGGGGGCGAATGAGCAGTTCTTC. The encoded protein is CASAEGANEQFF.

The chain carries TRBV10-3 and TRBJ1-1; TRBD1 matches 7 bases. The CDR3 has 12 amino acids. Germline assignment: CDR1 ENHRY and CDR2 SYGVKD. Trimming cost V 4 bases and J 9 bases; bases outside gene matches: 5. As DNA, the CDR3 is TGTGCCATCAGTGGGACAGGTCGAAAAGCTTTCTTT. This codes for CAISGTGRKAFF.

The chain is built from TRBV4-2 and TRBJ2-1; D is perhaps TRBD2 (7 bases). The V end was cut by 3 bases, the J end by 3 bases, with 12 bases between. Germline values: CDR1 LGHNA, CDR2 YNFKEQ. This CDR3 region has 15 residues. This CDR3 is CASSHGGGGYNEQFF. The CDR3 DNA follows: TGTGCCAGCAGCCACGGGGGCGGGGGCTACAATGAGCAGTTCTTC.

The rearrangement joins TRBV12-2 to TRBJ1-5; no check of the table's D call, TRBD1, against the DNA was made. TRBV12-2 is shown as a pseudogene. The CDR3 loop spans 19 amino acids. CDR3 sequence: CASRLVSGQGEGSNQPQHF. DNA of the CDR3: TGTGCAAGTCGCTTAGTGTCGGGACAGGGAGAGGGTAGCAATCAGCCCCAGCATTTT.

The V gene is TRBV5-6, the J gene TRBJ1-2; TRBD1 agrees at 7 bases. The trim removed 5 bases at V and 4 bases at J, leaving 14 bases unmatched. CDR3 length equals 16 residues. Germline lookup yields CDR1 SGHDT and CDR2 YYEEEE. The CDR3 DNA follows: TGTGCCAGCAGTTATTACGTGGGGACAGTTGCCTATGGCTACACCTTC. It yields the protein CASSYYVGTVAYGYTF.

The chain joins TRBV2 to TRBJ1-1; D perhaps matches TRBD1 (5 bases). The CDR3 spans 16 residues. V lost 6 bases to trimming and J lost 0 bases, with 17 bases between them. Germline values: CDR1 SNHLY, CDR2 FYNNEI. CDR3 amino acids: CASRDTKHGMNTEAFF. CDR3 nucleotide sequence: TGTGCCAGCAGGGACACAAAGCATGGAATGAACACTGAAGCTTTCTTT.

The chain couples TRBV5-1 to TRBJ2-7, with 7 bases that match TRBD1. V dropped 4 bases and J dropped 0; count of bases not matched to a gene: 4. The CDR3 runs to 14 residues. CDR1 is SGHRS, CDR2 YFSETQ, per germline. DNA of the CDR3: TGCGCCAGCAGCACTGGGGACAGCTCCTACGAGCAGTACTTC. This sequence encodes CASSTGDSSYEQYF. The full variable domain, its missing parts supplied by reference TRBV5-1 and TRBJ2-7, is KAGVTQTPRYLIKTRGQQVTLSCSPISGHRSVSWYQQTPGQGLQFLFEYFSETQRNKGNFPGRFSGRQFSNSRSEMNVSTLELGDSALYLCASSTGDSSYEQYFGPGTRLTVT.

The J gene is TRBJ2-2, the V gene TRBV10-2, with unresolved D. CDR3 size: 12 residues. The V end was cut by 3 bases, the J end by 14 bases, with 13 bases between. Per the germline V gene, CDR1 is WSHSY and CDR2 is SAAADI. CDR3 nucleotide sequence: TGCGCCAGCAGTGACTTGGGTTGGGCTCTGTTTTTT. It is translated as CASSDLGWALFF.

The chain joins TRBV30 to TRBJ2-5; tentative D call: TRBD2 (5 bases). The V end lost 3 bases, the J end lost 7 bases, and 15 bases lay between the germline ends. CDR3 length equals 13 residues. In germline, CDR1 is GTSNPN, CDR2 SVGIG (reference sequence). This CDR3 reads CAWRAGYSGTQYF. The CDR3 DNA is TGTGCCTGGAGGGCCGGATACAGCGGGACCCAGTACTTC.

The chain recombines TRBV6-6 with TRBJ1-5; D is unresolved. The CDR3 loop spans 13 amino acids. The V end lost 5 bases, the J end lost 2 bases, and 7 bases lay between the germline ends. Germline assignment: CDR1 MNHNY and CDR2 SVGAGI (reference sequence). CDR3 in amino acids: CASSVTGNQPQHF. CDR3 bases: TGTGCCAGCAGTGTAACGGGCAATCAGCCCCAGCATTTT.

This chain joins TRBV19 and TRBJ1-1; 9 bases fit TRBD1. The junction had 4 bases not matched to a gene; V was cut back by 1 base and J by 7 bases. Germline V lookup: CDR1 LNHDA, CDR2 SQIVND (reference sequence). CDR3 size: 14 residues. CDR3 DNA: TGTGCCAGTAGTATAGTTGGGACAGGGTTTGAAGCTTTCTTT. It translates to CASSIVGTGFEAFF.

This chain uses TRBV7-2 with TRBJ1-2; no clear D. V lost 6 bases to trimming and J lost 4 bases, with 12 bases between them. The CDR3 extends over 13 amino acids. Looked up from germline, CDR1 is SGHTA and CDR2 is FQGNSA. CDR3 DNA: TGTGCCAGCAGTCATCGAGAGGGCTATGGCTACACCTTC. Its protein is CASSHREGYGYTF.

This clone was seen a few times. The genes are TRBV10-3 and TRBJ2-7, with D possibly being TRBD1 (6 bases). Germline CDR1 and CDR2: ENHRY and SYGVKD. V was pared by 3 bases and J by 0 bases, with 18 bases between. This CDR3 has 17 residues. CDR3 loop: CAISDSLTGPSSYEQYF. The CDR3 DNA follows: TGTGCCATCAGTGACTCATTGACAGGACCAAGCTCCTACGAGCAGTACTTC.

The V call is TRBV2, the J call TRBJ1-2; 8 bases are shared with TRBD1. CDR3 size: 15 residues. Germline loops: CDR1 SNHLY, CDR2 FYNNEI. After removal of 5 bases from V and 6 bases from J, the junction contained 11 bases not matched to a gene. In DNA, the CDR3 is TGTGCCAGCAGTCTCCATCTTAGACAGGGGCATGGCTACACCTTC. This sequence encodes CASSLHLRQGHGYTF.

The rearrangement links TRBV28 to TRBJ1-2, with TRBD1 matching 8 bases. V gave up 5 bases and J gave up 7 bases; unmatched junction bases: 9. CDR3 length: 14 amino acids. Germline CDR1 is MDHEN and CDR2 is SYDVKM. The CDR3 bases are TGTGCCAGCAGTATGATATCAGGGGGCATTGGCTACACCTTC. Its translation is CASSMISGGIGYTF.